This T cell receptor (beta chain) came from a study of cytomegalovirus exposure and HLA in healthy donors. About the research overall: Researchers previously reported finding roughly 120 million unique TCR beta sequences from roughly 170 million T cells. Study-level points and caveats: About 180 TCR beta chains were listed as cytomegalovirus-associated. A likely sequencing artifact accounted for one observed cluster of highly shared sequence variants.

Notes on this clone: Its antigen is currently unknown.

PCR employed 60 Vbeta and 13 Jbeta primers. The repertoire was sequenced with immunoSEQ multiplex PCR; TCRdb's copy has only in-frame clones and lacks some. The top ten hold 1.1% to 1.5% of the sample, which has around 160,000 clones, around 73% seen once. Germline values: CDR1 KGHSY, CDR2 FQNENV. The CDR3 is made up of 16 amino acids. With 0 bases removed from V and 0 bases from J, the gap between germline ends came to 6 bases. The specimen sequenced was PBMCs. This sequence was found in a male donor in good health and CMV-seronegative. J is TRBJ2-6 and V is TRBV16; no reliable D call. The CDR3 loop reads CASSQSGYSGANVLTF. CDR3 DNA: TGTGCCAGCAGCCAATCCGGGTACTCTGGGGCCAACGTCCTGACTTTC. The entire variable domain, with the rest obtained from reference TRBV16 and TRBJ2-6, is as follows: GEEVAQTPKHLVRGEGQKAKLYCAPIKGHSYVFWYQQVLKNEFKFLISFQNENVFDETGMPKERFSAKCLPNSPCSLEIQATKLEDSAVYFCASSQSGYSGANVLTFGAGSRLTVL.